The rows below give T cell receptor beta chains drawn from one sample of a study of human T cells and chemical hapten exposure. TCRdb re-analysed the RACE reads in MiXCR, keeping a single row per CDR3 protein. There are roughly 150,000 distinct CDR3 sequences in the sample; roughly 25% occur only once, and 2.1% lies in the top ten. Sequences were derived from whole blood, sampled in connection with sensitization to the hapten diphenylcyclopropenone (DPC). These receptor sequences come from a young woman with alopecia areata. Some clones in this sample may be carry-over from other donors' samples. Both conserved end residues are part of each CDR3. Fields, in order: V gene, D gene, J gene, clone size, CDR3 protein, CDR3 DNA. D genes are given only for firm matches. Some rows mark clone size as missing; the rest say once, few, many or name a class of expanded clone.

>TRBV29-1|.|TRBJ1-2|.
CSVSRPPSDGYTF
TGCAGCGTTTCCCGACCCCCCTCGGATGGCTACACCTTC
>TRBV11-3|.|TRBJ1-2|few
CAGLGGNYGYTF
TGTGCCGGGTTAGGCGGTAACTATGGCTACACCTTC
>TRBV6-2/TRBV6-3|.|TRBJ2-7|few
CASSFQALDYEQYF
TGTGCCAGCAGCTTCCAAGCGTTAGACTACGAGCAGTACTTC
>TRBV4-2|.|TRBJ2-6|.
CASSQDWSSGANVLTF
TGTGCCAGCAGCCAAGATTGGAGCTCTGGGGCCAACGTCCTGACTTTC
>TRBV7-2|.|TRBJ1-1|.
CASSPPKGRNTEAFF
TGTGCCAGCAGCCCCCCCAAAGGCCGAAACACTGAAGCTTTCTTT
>TRBV12-3/TRBV12-4|.|TRBJ2-1|many
CASSLVGTRIPAFF
TGTGCCAGCAGTTTAGTAGGCACTCGCATTCCCGCGTTCTTC
>TRBV25-1|.|TRBJ2-1|.
CASSGGSFDSYNEQFF
TGTGCCAGCAGTGGGGGGTCGTTTGACAGCTACAATGAGCAGTTCTTC
>TRBV4-3|TRBD2|TRBJ2-5|.
CASSQDRASGSETQYF
TGCGCCAGCAGCCAAGATAGGGCTAGCGGGAGTGAGACCCAGTACTTC
>TRBV21-1|.|TRBJ1-1|few
CASSCPNGDRGVSEAFF
TGTGCCAGCAGCTGCCCAAACGGGGACAGGGGGGTATCTGAAGCTTTCTTT
>TRBV7-3|TRBD2|TRBJ2-6|few
CASSPPRLADSSGANVLTF
TGTGCCAGCAGCCCACCCCGACTAGCGGACAGCTCTGGGGCCAACGTCCTGACTTTC
>TRBV6-2/TRBV6-3|TRBD1|TRBJ1-1|few
CASSYPGTDMNTEAFF
TGTGCCAGCAGTTACCCCGGGACAGACATGAACACTGAAGCTTTCTTT
>TRBV29-1|.|TRBJ2-1|.
CSASIGLARHEQFF
TGCAGCGCCTCCATAGGATTAGCGAGGCATGAGCAGTTCTTC
>TRBV20-1|TRBD2|TRBJ2-5|.
CSARGVAGVGETQYF
TGCAGTGCTAGAGGGGTGGCGGGAGTGGGGGAGACCCAGTACTTC
>TRBV20-1|.|TRBJ2-3|.
CSASSLAGDTQYF
TGCAGTGCTAGCTCTTTGGCGGGTGATACGCAGTATTTT
>TRBV9|.|TRBJ2-7|once
CASSASEGRGSYEQYF
TGTGCCAGCAGCGCGAGCGAGGGACGGGGGTCCTACGAGCAGTACTTC
>TRBV20-1|TRBD2|TRBJ2-1|.
CSARSSGTSPNEQFF
TGCAGTGCTAGATCCTCCGGGACTAGCCCCAATGAGCAGTTCTTC
>TRBV20-1|.|TRBJ2-7|many
CSAFIPVPLSSYEQYF
TGCAGTGCTTTTATCCCGGTCCCGTTGAGCTCCTACGAGCAGTACTTC
>TRBV6-1|.|TRBJ1-6|.
CASSEAGLAYSPLHF
TGTGCCAGCAGTGAAGCGGGCCTGGCCTATTCACCCCTCCACTTT
>TRBV7-2|.|TRBJ1-1|few
CASSLVVGGTEAFF
TGTGCCAGCAGCTTAGTCGTCGGGGGTACTGAAGCTTTCTTT
>TRBV12-3/TRBV12-4|.|TRBJ2-7|.
CASGVTYEQYF
TGTGCCAGCGGCGTTACTTACGAGCAGTACTTC
>TRBV29-1|TRBD2|TRBJ2-2|many
CSATTSGGNTGELFF
TGCAGCGCCACGACTAGCGGGGGAAACACCGGGGAGCTGTTTTTT
>TRBV5-1|.|TRBJ2-7|.
CASSSRVSGSYEQYF
TGCGCCAGCAGCTCCCGGGTTAGCGGATCCTACGAGCAGTACTTC
>TRBV5-1|.|TRBJ2-2|.
CASLPGQMNTGELFF
TGCGCCAGCTTACCGGGACAAATGAACACCGGGGAGCTGTTTTTT
>TRBV7-2|TRBD1|TRBJ2-3|.
CASSWGQGNADTQYF
TGTGCCAGCAGCTGGGGACAGGGGAACGCAGATACGCAGTATTTT
>TRBV7-2|TRBD1|TRBJ2-1|many
CASSTGGRDEQFF
TGTGCCAGCAGCACAGGGGGTCGCGATGAGCAGTTCTTC
>TRBV11-2|.|TRBJ2-7|.
CASSLERGPYEQYF
TGTGCCAGCAGCTTGGAAAGGGGCCCCTACGAGCAGTACTTC
>TRBV7-6|.|TRBJ2-3|.
CASSTRPLAGGTDTQYF
TGTGCCAGCAGCACCAGACCCCTAGCAGGAGGCACAGATACGCAGTATTTT
>TRBV7-2|.|TRBJ1-1|few
CASSLRPGGGDTEAFF
TGTGCCAGCAGCTTACGCCCTGGGGGGGGTGACACTGAAGCTTTCTTT
>TRBV20-1|.|TRBJ1-6|.
CSATSSYNSPLHF
TGCAGTGCTACTAGCTCCTATAATTCACCCCTCCACTTT
>TRBV29-1|TRBD2|TRBJ2-2|.
CSVEGLAGRELFF
TGCAGCGTTGAAGGACTAGCGGGAAGGGAGCTGTTTTTT
>TRBV7-2|TRBD2|TRBJ2-2|.
CASGPGLVSTGELFF
TGTGCCAGCGGACCGGGACTAGTTTCCACCGGGGAGCTGTTTTTT
>TRBV4-1|.|TRBJ1-2|few
CASSQVSRDSGYTF
TGCGCCAGCAGCCAAGTCTCGCGGGATAGTGGCTACACCTTC
>TRBV7-2|.|TRBJ1-5|.
CASSLVSGGNQPQHF
TGTGCCAGCAGCTTAGTGTCAGGGGGCAATCAGCCCCAGCATTTT
>TRBV10-3|TRBD2|TRBJ2-4|.
CAMSASGSMGIQYF
TGTGCCATGTCGGCGAGCGGGAGTATGGGCATTCAGTACTTC
>TRBV7-2|.|TRBJ1-5|.
CASSYGGPGDQPQHF
TGTGCCAGCAGCTACGGGGGGCCTGGCGATCAGCCCCAGCATTTT
>TRBV27|TRBD1|TRBJ2-7|once
CASSFGGQEHYEQYF
TGTGCCAGCAGTTTCGGTGGACAGGAGCACTACGAGCAGTACTTC
>TRBV10-3|TRBD2|TRBJ2-1|few
CAINKLAGGANEQFF
TGTGCCATCAACAAACTAGCGGGGGGGGCCAATGAGCAGTTCTTC